Shown below are 21 T cell receptor beta chains from a single sample sequenced in a study of T cells after yellow fever vaccination. From the 5' RACE reads, TCRdb called clonotypes with MiXCR, one entry per CDR3 protein. Counted here are approximately 450,000 distinct CDR3 sequences, under 20% occurring once; the ten biggest clones make up over 15%. The sequenced sample was PBMCs, obtained before the yellow fever booster vaccination. All receptors derive from a man between 18 and 35 years old who received the YFV17D yellow fever vaccine.

The V and J genes are TRBV7-3 and TRBJ2-5; 7 bases agree with TRBD2. The CDR3 covers 13 residues. Unmatched junction bases numbered 6, after V lost 3 bases and J lost 8 bases. CDR1 is SGHTA, CDR2 FQGTGA, per germline. CDR3 bases: TGTGCCAGCAGCTTTGCGGGGGACGGAACCCAGTACTTC. Amino acid sequence: CASSFAGDGTQYF.

This clonotype was counted between two and nine times. This chain uses TRBV4-1 with TRBJ2-2, with 8 nucleotides matching TRBD2. V lost 2 bases to trimming and J lost 6 bases; unmatched junction nucleotides: 2. The CDR3 runs 14 residues. CDR1 MGHRA and CDR2 YSYEKL come from the germline V gene. Written as DNA, the CDR3 is TGCGCCAGCAGCCAACGGGAGGGTTCCGGGGAGCTGTTTTTT. This codes for CASSQREGSGELFF.

This chain joins TRBV28 and TRBJ1-2; D might be TRBD1 (5 bases). This CDR3 region has 12 residues. Trimming took off 8 bases at V and 9 bases at J, with 16 bases between the two ends. Germline V gives CDR1 MDHEN, CDR2 SYDVKM. CDR3 sequence reads: CASGFGRARYTF. DNA for the CDR3: TGTGCCAGCGGGTTCGGCAGGGCTCGCTACACCTTC.

The chain links TRBV29-1 to TRBJ2-7, with D perhaps matching TRBD2 (5 bases). The germline CDR1 and CDR2 sequences are SQVTM and ANQGSEA. V dropped 2 bases and J dropped 1 base, with 6 bases sitting between them. The CDR3 runs to 12 residues. CDR3 DNA sequence: TGCAGCGTTGAACGGGGATCCTACGAGCAGTACTTC. This gives the protein CSVERGSYEQYF.

This clonotype was seen more than once but under ten times. The chain joins TRBV5-1 to TRBJ1-2; D remains unclear. With 0 bases removed from V and 4 bases from J, the gap between germline ends came to 13 bases. From germline, CDR1 is SGHRS and CDR2 YFSETQ. There are 15 residues in the CDR3. The CDR3 protein is CASSLGGSTGYGYTF. CDR3 bases: TGCGCCAGCAGCTTGGGGGGAAGTACTGGCTATGGCTACACCTTC.

This clonotype was seen only a few times. The chain recombines TRBV11-2 with TRBJ1-1; D gene unclear. The CDR3 is made up of 15 amino acids. Between the trimmed V and J ends, which lost 1 base and 4 bases, there was a span of 13 bases. Germline V gene lookup returns CDR1 SGHAT and CDR2 FQNNGV. The CDR3 spells CASSLASPKVTEAFF. The CDR3 DNA reads TGTGCCAGCAGCTTAGCGTCGCCAAAGGTCACTGAAGCTTTCTTT.

This clonotype was detected a few times. The chain joins TRBV7-2 to TRBJ1-1, with D possibly being TRBD1 (5 bases). V lost 5 bases and J 11 bases, leaving 12 bases between the germline ends. Germline CDR1 is SGHTA and CDR2 is FQGNSA. The CDR3 sequence is 11 residues long. The CDR3 DNA follows: TGTGCCAGCAGCCCCTGGGACGGCGCTTTCTTT. Amino acid sequence: CASSPWDGAFF.

This clonotype was counted between two and nine times. The chain couples TRBV11-1 to TRBJ1-2; the D gene is possibly TRBD1 (5 bases). The germline V gene encodes CDR1 SGHAT and CDR2 FQDESV (reference sequence). This CDR3 has 13 amino acids. The V end lost 4 bases, the J end lost 5 bases, and 11 bases lay between the germline ends. DNA for the CDR3: TGTGCCAGCAGCTACGGCCCAGGGTATGGCTACACCTTC. Amino acid sequence: CASSYGPGYGYTF.

This rearrangement joins TRBV7-4 to TRBJ1-1, with D unresolved. The CDR3 length is 15 residues. V was cut by 5 bases and J by 5 bases, with 18 bases left in between. Germline CDR1 is SGHVT and CDR2 is SQSDAQ. CDR3 sequence (DNA): TGTGCCAGCAGCCTATTCGACACGGCCATGACTGAAGCTTTCTTT. The encoded protein is CASSLFDTAMTEAFF.

The chain has TRBV11-2 and TRBJ2-1; TRBD2 aligns across 7 bases. Germline V gene data show CDR1 as SGHAT and CDR2 as FQNNGV. The CDR3 extends over 17 amino acids. The trim removed 0 bases at V and 5 bases at J, leaving 10 bases unmatched. The DNA for the CDR3 is TGTGCCAGCAGCTTAGATCTGGACGGGGGGTTCGACAATGAGCAGTTCTTC. This codes for CASSLDLDGGFDNEQFF. Together with reference TRBV11-2 and TRBJ2-1, the CDR3 gives the full variable domain: EAGVAQSPRYKIIEKRQSVAFWCNPISGHATLYWYQQILGQGPKLLIQFQNNGVVDDSQLPKDRFSAERLKGVDSTLKIQPAKLEDSAVYLCASSLDLDGGFDNEQFFGPGTRLTVL.

Only a few counts were recorded for this clonotype. The rearrangement links TRBV5-1 to TRBJ1-2; TRBD1 matches at 9 bases. The CDR3 spans 18 residues. V trimming: 4 bases; J trimming: 4 bases; junction bases outside the gene matches: 17. Germline V gene data show CDR1 as SGHRS and CDR2 as YFSETQ. The CDR3 here is CASSPGTGTPALVYGYTF. DNA for the CDR3: TGCGCCAGCAGCCCGGGGACAGGGACACCGGCGCTTGTCTATGGCTACACCTTC.

The gene calls are TRBV24-1 and TRBJ2-3; TRBD2 agrees at 9 bases. CDR1 is KGHDR, CDR2 SFDVKD, per germline. Germline trimming cut 4 bases from V and 6 bases from J; bases unmatched to any gene: 10. There are 16 residues in the CDR3. Written as DNA, the CDR3 is TGTGCCACCAGTGACCCACAGCGGGGGGCTTCGGATACGCAGTATTTT. Protein sequence: CATSDPQRGASDTQYF.

In this sample, this clonotype turned up a few times. The chain couples TRBV4-3 to TRBJ2-5; tentative D call: TRBD2 (5 bases). Trimming took 0 bases from V and 5 from J, leaving 10 bases between them. The CDR3 extends over 14 amino acids. From germline, CDR1 is LGHNA and CDR2 YSLEER. The CDR3 spells CASSQDRERETQYF. The CDR3 DNA sequence: TGCGCCAGCAGCCAAGATCGGGAACGGGAGACCCAGTACTTC.

The chain joins TRBV20-1 to TRBJ1-2; 7 bases map to TRBD1. CDR1 and CDR2 (germline): DFQATT, SNEGSKA (reference sequence). Trimming took 5 bases from V and 10 from J; bases not matched to a gene: 10. The CDR3 spans 12 residues. The CDR3 region is CSAGTAELYYTF. The CDR3, as DNA: TGCAGTGCTGGGACAGCCGAACTGTACTACACCTTC.

The V and J genes are TRBV4-1 and TRBJ1-5, with TRBD1 matching over 8 bases. Germline CDR1 is MGHRA and CDR2 is YSYEKL. The V and J ends lost 2 bases and 4 bases, in that order; junction bases with no gene match: 4. The CDR3 has 15 residues. This CDR3 reads CASSQYDRGNQPQHF. In DNA form, the CDR3 reads TGCGCCAGCAGCCAATACGACAGGGGTAATCAGCCCCAGCATTTT.

This chain joins TRBV2 and TRBJ2-7; possibly TRBD2 for D (5 bases). CDR1 is SNHLY and CDR2 is FYNNEI in the germline V gene. Trimming removed 8 bases from V and 3 bases from J, with 14 bases in between. The CDR3 is 13 residues long. Here the CDR3 reads CASGVGRDYEQYV. In DNA form, the CDR3 reads TGTGCCAGCGGAGTAGGCCGGGACTACGAGCAGTACGTC.

Notes on this clonotype: One junction end does not reproduce the germline sequence, and a read error may be involved. The rearrangement joins TRBV7-2 to TRBJ2-5, with 9 bases identical to TRBD2. Germline CDR1 is SGHTA and CDR2 is FQGNSA. The length of the CDR3 is 15 residues. In nucleotides, the CDR3 is TGTGCCACCAGCTTCCAGCGGGGGGCAGGCGAGACCCAGTACTTC. Translation: CATSFQRGAGETQYF. The full variable domain, with the rest looked up from reference TRBV7-2 and TRBJ2-5, is GAGVSQSPSNKVTEKGKDVELRCDPISGHTALYWYRQSLGQGLEFLIYFQGNSAPDKSGLPSDRFSAERTGGSVSTLTIQRTQQEDSAVYLCATSFQRGAGETQYFGPGTRLLVL.

In its sample, this clonotype was seen many times. This chain uses TRBV20-1 with TRBJ1-6; D uncertain. The CDR3 is 13 residues long. Trimming pared 6 bases from V and 7 bases from J, leaving 13 bases between. Germline CDR1 is DFQATT and CDR2 is SNEGSKA (reference sequence). The CDR3 spells CSARAGRNSPLHF. In nucleotides, the CDR3 is TGCAGTGCCCGTGCCGGGAGGAATTCACCCCTCCACTTT.

This clonotype was observed at least ten times. This chain links TRBV20-1 with TRBJ2-1; 8 positions agree with TRBD2. The CDR3 contains 15 residues. Looked up from germline, CDR1 is DFQATT and CDR2 is SNEGSKA (reference sequence). V lost 0 bases, J lost 2 bases, and 3 bases stayed unmatched. CDR3 sequence (DNA): TGCAGTGCTAGAGACGCAGCGGGGGCCTACAATGAGCAGTTCTTC. The encoded protein is CSARDAAGAYNEQFF.

This clonotype was counted between two and nine times. It is likely a read error, because the conserved phenylalanine at the end of the CDR3 is missing. The chain recombines TRBV7-7 with TRBJ2-3; the D gene is possibly TRBD1 (6 bases). CDR1 is SSHAT, CDR2 FNYEAQ, per germline (reference sequence). CDR3 length equals 15 residues. The CDR3 DNA is TGTGCTAGCAGCGCTCAGGGGATTGGCACAGATACGCAGTATTCT. It specifies CASSAQGIGTDTQYS.

The CDR3 DNA sequence: TGTGCCAGCAGCTTAGGGGCGACGTCGGTTGAGCAGTACTTC. It yields the protein CASSLGATSVEQYF. The chain combines TRBV7-9 with TRBJ2-7, with D uncertain. Per germline, CDR1 SEHNR and CDR2 FQNEAQ (reference sequence). V lost 1 base to trimming and J lost 7 bases, with 14 bases between them. The CDR3 is made up of 14 amino acids.